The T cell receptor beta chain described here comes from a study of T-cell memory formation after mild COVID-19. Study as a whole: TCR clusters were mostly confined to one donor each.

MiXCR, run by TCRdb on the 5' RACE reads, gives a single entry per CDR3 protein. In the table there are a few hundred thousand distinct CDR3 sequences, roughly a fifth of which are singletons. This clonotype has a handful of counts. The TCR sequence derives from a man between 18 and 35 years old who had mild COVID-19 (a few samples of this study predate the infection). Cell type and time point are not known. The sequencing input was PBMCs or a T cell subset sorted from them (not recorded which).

CDR3 loop: CASSLIRRTGRVSGELFF. CDR3 nucleotide sequence: TGTGCCAGCAGTTTAATTCGGAGGACAGGGAGGGTCAGCGGGGAGCTGTTTTTT. The chain couples TRBV12-3 or TRBV12-4 to TRBJ2-2; D might be TRBD1 (8 bases). The V and J ends lost 2 bases and 7 bases respectively, with 23 bases between them. The CDR3 length is 18 residues.